The 12 T cell receptor beta chains below come from one sample, sequenced in a study of response to subunit inactivated influenza vaccine. Each CDR3 protein gets one entry after TCRdb re-called the RT-PCR reads with MiXCR. The data hold 400,000 to 650,000 distinct CDR3 sequences, with 6.5% to 8% observed a single time. This specimen consisted of PBMCs from blood, obtained 23 months after vaccination. The receptors were sampled from a man aged 50-75 years who received an inactivated influenza vaccine.

The chain employs TRBV20-1 and TRBJ2-1; TRBD2 aligns across 12 bases. The CDR3 has 14 residues. From germline, CDR1 is DFQATT and CDR2 SNEGSKA (reference sequence). V lost 5 bases, J lost 6 bases, and 5 bases stayed unmatched. The CDR3: CSAYLAGGGNEQFF. The CDR3 DNA reads as TGCAGTGCTTATCTAGCGGGGGGGGGCAATGAGCAGTTCTTC.

This clonotype was observed many times. The gene calls are TRBV5-1 and TRBJ2-2, with D perhaps matching TRBD1 or TRBD2 (6 bases each). The CDR3 is 15 residues long. The germline V gene has CDR1 SGHRS and CDR2 YFSETQ. V was pared by 0 bases and J by 2 bases, with 8 bases between. CDR3 in DNA: TGCGCCAGCAGCTTGGAGGGGGGTAACACCGGGGAGCTGTTTTTT. Its translation: CASSLEGGNTGELFF.

This clonotype occurred many times. The chain combines TRBV29-1 with TRBJ2-3; D gene uncertain. With 6 bases removed from V and 4 bases from J, the gap between germline ends came to 11 bases. CDR1 and CDR2 (germline): SQVTM, ANQGSEA. The CDR3 spans 12 residues. The CDR3 DNA reads TGCAGCGTCCGACCTGGCGCAGATACGCAGTATTTT. Its protein is CSVRPGADTQYF.

This clonotype has a handful of counts. V gene TRBV3-1 combines with J gene TRBJ1-5; 9 nucleotides agree with TRBD1. After removal of 7 bases from V and 4 bases from J, the junction contained 8 bases not matched to a gene. CDR1 and CDR2 from the germline V gene are LGHDT and YNNKEL (reference sequence). The CDR3 spans 15 residues. In nucleotides, the CDR3 is TGTGCCAGCACCATGGGACAGGGAGGAAATCAGCCCCAGCATTTT. It translates to CASTMGQGGNQPQHF.

The gene calls are TRBV20-1 and TRBJ2-7; TRBD2 aligns across 9 bases. The CDR3 length is 16 residues. The V gene end was trimmed by 7 bases and the J gene end by 4 bases; junction bases not matched to a gene: 17. The germline V gene encodes CDR1 DFQATT and CDR2 SNEGSKA (reference sequence). CDR3 region: CSVKPSRGRAGYEQYF. The CDR3 DNA reads as TGCAGTGTTAAACCGTCTCGCGGGAGGGCCGGGTACGAGCAGTACTTC.

This clonotype was observed at least ten times. The V gene is TRBV12-3 or TRBV12-4, the J gene TRBJ1-4; D remains unclear. The V gene lost 5 bases and the J gene lost 8 bases, with 15 bases spanning the gap. This CDR3 is built from 14 residues. The CDR3: CASSLEVSGEKLFF. The CDR3 nucleotides read TGTGCCAGCAGTCTCGAAGTCTCGGGGGAAAAACTGTTTTTT.

This clonotype was seen repeatedly, ten times or more. The chain couples TRBV5-4 to TRBJ1-1; D is unclear. The CDR3 loop spans 15 amino acids. V was trimmed by 2 bases and J by 0 bases, leaving 11 bases between them. The germline V gene has CDR1 SGHNT and CDR2 YYREEE (reference sequence). The CDR3 loop reads CASSFSAGMNTEAFF. The CDR3, as DNA: TGTGCCAGCAGCTTCTCGGCGGGAATGAACACTGAAGCTTTCTTT. Full variable domain (rest looked up from reference TRBV5-4 and TRBJ1-1): ETGVTQSPTHLIKTRGQQVTLRCSSQSGHNTVSWYQQALGQGPQFIFQYYREEENGRGNFPPRFSGLQFPNYSSELNVNALELDDSALYLCASSFSAGMNTEAFFGQGTRLTVV.

This clonotype has at least ten counts. The genes are TRBV5-1 and TRBJ1-6; 7 bases are shared with TRBD1. V gave up 7 bases and J gave up 8 bases; unmatched junction bases: 6. Germline-derived CDR1 and CDR2 are SGHRS and YFSETQ. The CDR3 loop spans 13 amino acids. Written as DNA, the CDR3 is TGCGCCAGCGGAAGACAGGGAGATTCACCCCTCCACTTT. Encoded protein: CASGRQGDSPLHF. Looking up the rest from reference TRBV5-1 and TRBJ1-6 gives the full variable domain: KAGVTQTPRYLIKTRGQQVTLSCSPISGHRSVSWYQQTPGQGLQFLFEYFSETQRNKGNFPGRFSGRQFSNSRSEMNVSTLELGDSALYLCASGRQGDSPLHFGNGTRLTVT.

This clonotype was seen a handful of times. J is TRBJ2-7 and V is TRBV5-1; 10 bases fit TRBD1. Germline V gene lookup returns CDR1 SGHRS and CDR2 YFSETQ. Trimming at V came to 0 bases and at J to 2 bases, leaving 5 bases not matched to a gene. CDR3 length: 16 residues. CDR3 coding DNA: TGCGCCAGCAGCTTGGCCGGGACAGGGGTTACCTACGAGCAGTACTTC. Its translation is CASSLAGTGVTYEQYF.

This clonotype was observed many times. This chain connects TRBV12-3 or TRBV12-4 to TRBJ1-4; D not resolved. The V end lost 7 bases, the J end lost 0 bases, and 12 bases lay between the germline ends. The CDR3 has 15 residues. For the CDR3, the DNA is TGTGCCAGCAAACCTAGTCTTGCAACTAATGAAAAACTGTTTTTT. The encoded protein is CASKPSLATNEKLFF.

This clonotype was found a few times. The chain links TRBV29-1 to TRBJ2-2; 15 positions match TRBD2. Germline V gene lookup returns CDR1 SQVTM and CDR2 ANQGSEA. The CDR3 contains 15 residues. J lost 6 bases, V lost 6 bases, and 5 bases had no gene match. CDR3 bases: TGCAGCGTGGGACTAGCGGGAGGATTAGCCGGGGAGCTGTTTTTT. Translation gives CSVGLAGGLAGELFF.

This chain links TRBV2 with TRBJ2-7, with D possibly TRBD1 on 6 matching bases. The CDR3 extends over 13 amino acids. Looked up from germline, CDR1 is SNHLY and CDR2 is FYNNEI. The ends were cut back, 8 bases at V and 2 bases at J, with 13 bases in the middle. The CDR3 region is CASRMRGTYEQYF. CDR3 DNA: TGTGCCAGCCGGATGAGGGGGACCTACGAGCAGTACTTC.